Presented here are 32 T cell receptor beta chains from one specimen sequenced in a study of regulatory T cells in long-lasting Graves disease. Time point meaning: newly diagnosed GD, antithyroid drugs for less than 3 months. Preparation of the TCR library used RNA extracted from PBMCs. CDR3 regions were amplified by Arm-PCR using iRepertoire HTBI primers to build TCR beta libraries. MiXCR, run by TCRdb on the multiplex PCR reads, gives a single entry per CDR3 protein. Of hundreds of thousands of distinct CDR3 sequences listed, about 15% are singletons. These data also featured in a second study, about T cells in Graves' hyperthyroidism and ophthalmopathy.

The specimen was peripheral blood mononuclear cells (PBMCs), collected at new diagnosis, from a patient treated with antithyroid drugs. The receptors were sampled from a woman aged 25 to 45 with Graves disease.

This clonotype was counted only a few times. The chain recombines TRBV5-6 with TRBJ1-4; the D is unclear. Looked up from germline, CDR1 is SGHDT and CDR2 is YYEEEE. The CDR3 has 15 residues. The ends were cut back, 0 bases at V and 7 bases at J, with 13 bases in the middle. The CDR3 sequence: CASSLGDSSLEKLFF. CDR3 sequence (DNA): TGTGCCAGCAGCTTGGGCGACTCCTCCCTTGAAAAACTGTTTTTT.

Many counts were recorded for this clonotype. This chain connects TRBV28 to TRBJ2-7; 8 bases line up with TRBD2. Germline CDR1 reads MDHEN; CDR2 reads SYDVKM. J gave up 0 bases and V 4 bases, and 11 bases lay outside the gene matches. The CDR3 has 17 residues. The CDR3 region has the DNA TGTGCCAGCAGTTCCTCCGCAAAAAGCGGGAGCTCCTACGAGCAGTACTTC. It codes for CASSSSAKSGSSYEQYF.

This clonotype was counted at least ten times. This chain connects TRBV11-2 to TRBJ2-5, with D perhaps matching TRBD2 (6 bases). CDR3 length equals 16 residues. The V end was cut by 3 bases, the J end by 0 bases, with 14 bases between. Germline V gene lookup returns CDR1 SGHAT and CDR2 FQNNGV. CDR3 bases: TGTGCCAGCAGCTTGCGGGGTTCTAGGTACCAAGAGACCCAGTACTTC. Translated: CASSLRGSRYQETQYF.

As to this clonotype: A read error may produce the germline difference seen at one junction end. V and J are TRBV28 and TRBJ2-1; TRBD2 matches 9 bases. The CDR3 totals 16 residues. Per the germline V gene, CDR1 is MDHEN and CDR2 is SYDVKM. CDR3 sequence: CVSSPVGLASFVEQFF. The DNA for the CDR3 is TGTGTCAGCAGTCCAGTAGGACTAGCGAGTTTTGTTGAGCAGTTCTTC.

On this clonotype: One end of the junction does not line up with germline, which may come from a read error. The V call is TRBV7-7, the J call TRBJ2-1; D gene uncertain. The DNA end is a closer match to TRBJ2-5, so the J assignment may be wrong. Germline loops: CDR1 SSHAT, CDR2 FNYEAQ (reference sequence). The CDR3 has 15 residues. Written as DNA, the CDR3 is TGTGCTAGCAGCTTGGACCGCGGATTCCAAGAGACCCAGTACTTC. It codes for CASSLDRGFQETQYF.

In the case of this clonotype: A far larger clone differs by one base, so this is likely a read error. The rearrangement uses TRBV9 and TRBJ2-3; the match to TRBD2 covers 12 bases. Germline-derived CDR1 and CDR2 are SGDLS and YYNGEE. With 4 bases clipped from V and 4 bases from J, the junction kept 7 bases outside the gene matches. This CDR3 is 16 amino acids long. CDR3 bases: TGTGCCAGCAGCCCCCTAGCGGGAGGGGAGTCAGATACGCAGTATTTT. Its protein is CASSPLAGGESDTQYF.

This clonotype showed up many times. The chain is built from TRBV28 and TRBJ1-2; 12 bases fit TRBD1. CDR1 and CDR2 (germline): MDHEN, SYDVKM. CDR3 length: 15 amino acids. Trimming at V came to 6 bases and at J to 7 bases, leaving 9 bases not matched to a gene. The chain's CDR3 is CASRLSGTGGTGYTF. The CDR3 DNA reads as TGTGCCAGCAGGCTCTCCGGGACAGGGGGCACTGGCTACACCTTC.

Worth noting for this clonotype: A clone one base away is much larger, so this may be a read error. This chain uses TRBV19 with TRBJ2-7; D is unclear. The CDR3 spans 17 residues. The V and J ends lost 7 bases and 5 bases respectively, with 27 bases between them. Germline lookup yields CDR1 LNHDA and CDR2 SQIVND (reference sequence). Here the CDR3 reads CASIHSPRSGVSNEQYF. DNA of the CDR3: TGTGCCAGTATCCATTCGCCGCGCAGTGGTGTATCCAACGAGCAGTACTTC.

This clonotype was seen only a few times. V and J are TRBV28 and TRBJ2-3, with D possibly called TRBD1 or TRBD2 (5 bases each). The germline V gene has CDR1 MDHEN and CDR2 SYDVKM. V was pared by 6 bases and J by 0 bases, with 10 bases between. The length of the CDR3 is 14 residues. The CDR3 protein is CASRKWGSTDTQYF. CDR3 nucleotides: TGTGCCAGCAGGAAATGGGGGAGCACAGATACGCAGTATTTT.

This clonotype was recorded at least ten times. CDR3 DNA: TGTGCCAGCAGTGGGAGACAGGGAGATGAAAAACTGTTTTTT. Translating it yields CASSGRQGDEKLFF. This sequence joins TRBV2 and TRBJ1-4, with 7 bases identical to TRBD1. V shed 4 bases, J shed 6 bases, and the junction held 5 bases outside the gene matches. Germline assignment: CDR1 SNHLY and CDR2 FYNNEI. The CDR3 contains 14 residues.

This clonotype was observed many times. The V and J genes are TRBV5-1 and TRBJ2-3; D is uncertain. The CDR3 extends over 15 amino acids. Trimming took 0 bases from V and 3 from J, leaving 11 bases between them. Per germline, CDR1 SGHRS and CDR2 YFSETQ. CDR3 in amino acids: CASSLAEQITDTQYF. DNA for the CDR3: TGCGCCAGCAGCTTGGCGGAACAGATAACAGATACGCAGTATTTT.

This clonotype was seen a handful of times. The CDR3 sequence is CASSLRTSDNEQFF. CDR3 nucleotides: TGTGCCAGCAGTTTAAGGACTAGCGACAATGAGCAGTTCTTC. The chain couples TRBV6-5 to TRBJ2-1; the match to TRBD2 covers 9 bases. The junction had 3 bases not matched to a gene; V was cut back by 4 bases and J by 5 bases. Germline V gene sequence: CDR1 MNHEY, CDR2 SVGAGI. The CDR3 covers 14 residues.

The rearrangement uses TRBV18 and TRBJ1-1; D not certain. CDR3 length: 15 residues. Trimming shortened V by 2 bases and J by 0 bases, and 10 bases separated the two germline ends. Germline V gives CDR1 KGHSH, CDR2 LQKENI. CDR3 loop: CASSPGGLMNTEAFF. The CDR3 DNA reads as TGTGCCAGCTCACCAGGAGGACTAATGAACACTGAAGCTTTCTTT.

This clonotype was detected many times. The chain joins TRBV20-1 to TRBJ1-5; 8 bases match TRBD1. This CDR3 has 15 residues. Germline V lookup: CDR1 DFQATT, CDR2 SNEGSKA (reference sequence). After removal of 1 base from V and 4 bases from J, the junction contained 6 bases not matched to a gene. The CDR3 is CSARVRTGWNQPQHF. In DNA form, the CDR3 reads TGCAGTGCTAGAGTTCGGACAGGGTGGAATCAGCCCCAGCATTTT.

This clonotype was seen ten or more times. The chain combines TRBV20-1 with TRBJ2-1, with a tentative D call TRBD2 (6 bases). This CDR3 has 15 residues. Germline lookup yields CDR1 DFQATT and CDR2 SNEGSKA (reference sequence). The V gene lost 4 bases and the J gene lost 7 bases, with 20 bases spanning the gap. The CDR3 DNA reads TGCAGTGCTACCCCTAGCGCCCCGGCCCCTAATGAGCAGTTCTTC. It specifies CSATPSAPAPNEQFF.

This clonotype appeared many times. This chain connects TRBV6-1 to TRBJ1-4, with D perhaps TRBD1 (5 bases). Trimming stripped 6 bases from V and 5 bases from J, with 13 bases between. Germline CDR1 reads MNHNS; CDR2 reads SASEGT. This CDR3 is 14 amino acids long. As DNA, the CDR3 is TGTGCCAGCAGAGTGTCAGGGAAGAATGAAAAACTGTTTTTT. Translating gives CASRVSGKNEKLFF.

In its sample, this clonotype was seen many times. The rearrangement links TRBV7-9 to TRBJ1-5, with D unresolved. Trimming pared 2 bases from V and 5 bases from J, leaving 19 bases between. Germline CDR1 and CDR2: SEHNR and FQNEAQ (reference sequence). The CDR3 has 17 residues. Here the CDR3 reads CASSLSPPDPAHQPQHF. The CDR3 DNA sequence: TGTGCCAGCAGCTTAAGCCCCCCCGATCCGGCGCATCAGCCCCAGCATTTT.

This clonotype was recorded at least ten times. This rearrangement joins TRBV6-2 or TRBV6-3 to TRBJ1-1; no firm D call. CDR1 and CDR2 from the germline V gene are MNHEY and SVGEGT. CDR3 length: 13 amino acids. V lost 2 bases, J lost 1 base, and 5 bases lay in between. DNA of the CDR3: TGTGCCAGCAGTTACAGGGCGAACACTGAAGCTTTCTTT. Residues: CASSYRANTEAFF.

This clonotype occurred a few times. The genes are TRBV7-2 and TRBJ2-1, with D unclear. Trimming shortened V by 2 bases and J by 10 bases, and 6 bases separated the two germline ends. The germline gives CDR1 SGHTA, CDR2 FQGNSA. This CDR3 is built from 11 residues. The CDR3 DNA is TGTGCCAGCAGCTTAAAAGCGGAGCAGTTCTTC. It yields the protein CASSLKAEQFF.

This clonotype was counted at least ten times. The CDR3 DNA is TGTGCCAGCATAATGGACGGGCAGCGGGAGCAGTACTTC. It specifies CASIMDGQREQYF. The chain couples TRBV28 to TRBJ2-7; D may be TRBD2 (5 bases). CDR3 size: 13 residues. The ends were cut back, 7 bases at V and 7 bases at J, with 17 bases in the middle. Per the germline V gene, CDR1 is MDHEN and CDR2 is SYDVKM.

The genes are TRBV5-5 and TRBJ2-3, with 10 bases lining up with TRBD1. This CDR3 spans 16 amino acids. The ends lost 4 bases at V and 4 bases at J; junction bases unmatched: 9. Germline V gene sequence: CDR1 SGHKS, CDR2 YYEKEE (reference sequence). CDR3 loop: CASSPEGQGLADTQYF. CDR3 nucleotides: TGTGCCAGCAGCCCCGAGGGACAGGGGTTGGCAGATACGCAGTATTTT.

The chain employs TRBV19 and TRBJ1-3, with D maybe TRBD1 (5 bases). Germline CDR1 LNHDA, CDR2 SQIVND (reference sequence). This CDR3 region has 15 residues. Trimming removed 5 bases at V and 0 bases at J, with 11 bases between. The CDR3: CASSSAGSSGNTIYF. The CDR3 region has the DNA TGTGCCAGTAGTTCGGCAGGGAGCTCTGGAAACACCATATATTTT.

Many counts were recorded for this clonotype. This chain's CDR3 is CASSPTRLAGTYNEQFF. The CDR3 bases are TGTGCCAGCAGCCCCACCCGCCTAGCGGGAACATACAATGAGCAGTTCTTC. The chain uses TRBV2 and TRBJ2-1, with 9 nucleotides matching TRBD2. CDR3 length equals 17 residues. Looked up from germline, CDR1 is SNHLY and CDR2 is FYNNEI. The V and J ends lost 6 bases and 4 bases, in that order; junction bases with no gene match: 13.

Many counts were recorded for this clonotype. The chain links TRBV5-1 to TRBJ2-4; D uncertain. Germline assignment: CDR1 SGHRS and CDR2 YFSETQ. The CDR3 is made up of 13 amino acids. V shed 0 bases and J shed 7 bases, with 8 bases lying between them. CDR3 protein: CASSLATGNIQYF. DNA of the CDR3: TGCGCCAGCAGCTTGGCGACCGGGAACATTCAGTACTTC.

This clonotype showed up just a few times. One end of the junction does not line up with germline, which may come from a read error. CDR3 protein: CASSDSGGGLAQYF. The DNA for the CDR3 is TGTGCCAGCAGTGACTCCGGAGGGGGTTTGGCGCAGTATTTT. The chain has TRBV6-2 or TRBV6-3 and TRBJ2-3; tentatively, D is TRBD1 or TRBD2 (6 bases each). CDR1 MNHEY and CDR2 SVGEGT come from the germline V gene. This CDR3 spans 14 amino acids.

The CDR3 DNA is TGTGCCACCAGTGATCCCTCCCCCTCTGGGGCCAACGTCCTGACTTTC. Translating gives CATSDPSPSGANVLTF. This chain links TRBV24-1 with TRBJ2-6; D remains unclear. CDR1 and CDR2 from the germline V gene are KGHDR and SFDVKD. The CDR3 extends over 16 amino acids. V gave up 3 bases and J gave up 0 bases, with 8 bases separating them.

This clonotype showed up many times. The chain's CDR3 is CASSFRRDSHTYGYTF. The CDR3 nucleotides read TGTGCCAGCAGTTTCCGCCGGGACAGTCACACCTATGGCTACACCTTC. The genes are TRBV6-5 and TRBJ1-2; TRBD1 aligns across 7 bases. V was clipped by 4 bases and J by 4 bases; unmatched bases: 12. The V gene's germline CDR1 is MNHEY and CDR2 SVGAGI. This CDR3 is built from 16 residues.

This clonotype has a handful of counts. The chain has TRBV28 and TRBJ2-6; 8 nucleotides align to TRBD1. Trimming cost V 5 bases and J 0 bases; bases outside gene matches: 3. Germline V gives CDR1 MDHEN, CDR2 SYDVKM. The length of the CDR3 is 16 residues. The CDR3 nucleotides are TGTGCCAGCAGTCCGGGACAGGCCTCTGGGGCCAACGTCCTGACTTTC. It encodes CASSPGQASGANVLTF.

This clonotype was seen repeatedly, ten times or more. This chain's CDR3 is CASSPRLSGTGELFF. DNA of the CDR3: TGTGCCAGCAGCCCGCGGCTAAGCGGGACCGGGGAGCTGTTTTTT. V gene TRBV9 combines with J gene TRBJ2-2; D might be TRBD2 (6 bases). V was clipped by 4 bases and J by 5 bases, with 15 bases between them. Germline V gene lookup returns CDR1 SGDLS and CDR2 YYNGEE. This CDR3 has 15 amino acids. Full variable domain (missing parts from reference TRBV9 and TRBJ2-2): DSGVTQTPKHLITATGQRVTLRCSPRSGDLSVYWYQQSLDQGLQFLIQYYNGEERAKGNILERFSAQQFPDLHSELNLSSLELGDSALYFCASSPRLSGTGELFFGEGSRLTVL.

V and J are TRBV20-1 and TRBJ1-1, with 7 bases that match TRBD1. This CDR3 has 14 residues. The V gene end was trimmed by 4 bases and the J gene end by 1 base; junction bases not matched to a gene: 6. Germline assignment: CDR1 DFQATT and CDR2 SNEGSKA (reference sequence). Here the CDR3 DNA reads TGCAGTGCTAAACGACAGGGCGCGAACACTGAAGCTTTCTTT. It specifies CSAKRQGANTEAFF.

This clonotype was picked up many times. CDR3 sequence (DNA): TGTGCCAGCTGGGGGACAGGGAGGTCCTACGAGCAGTACTTC. Translating gives CASWGTGRSYEQYF. The V and J genes are TRBV28 and TRBJ2-7; 9 positions match TRBD1. V was clipped by 8 bases and J by 1 base; unmatched bases: 6. CDR3 length: 14 residues. CDR1 is MDHEN, CDR2 SYDVKM, per germline.

In this sample, this clonotype turned up many times. V usage is TRBV6-1 and J usage is TRBJ1-5; no definite D call. Trimming took 5 bases from V and 2 from J, leaving 16 bases between them. CDR3 length: 16 residues. Germline CDR1 reads MNHNS; CDR2 reads SASEGT. The CDR3 DNA follows: TGTGCCAGCAGTATTAGGTACGGGGTTGGCAATCAGCCCCAGCATTTT. This gives the protein CASSIRYGVGNQPQHF.